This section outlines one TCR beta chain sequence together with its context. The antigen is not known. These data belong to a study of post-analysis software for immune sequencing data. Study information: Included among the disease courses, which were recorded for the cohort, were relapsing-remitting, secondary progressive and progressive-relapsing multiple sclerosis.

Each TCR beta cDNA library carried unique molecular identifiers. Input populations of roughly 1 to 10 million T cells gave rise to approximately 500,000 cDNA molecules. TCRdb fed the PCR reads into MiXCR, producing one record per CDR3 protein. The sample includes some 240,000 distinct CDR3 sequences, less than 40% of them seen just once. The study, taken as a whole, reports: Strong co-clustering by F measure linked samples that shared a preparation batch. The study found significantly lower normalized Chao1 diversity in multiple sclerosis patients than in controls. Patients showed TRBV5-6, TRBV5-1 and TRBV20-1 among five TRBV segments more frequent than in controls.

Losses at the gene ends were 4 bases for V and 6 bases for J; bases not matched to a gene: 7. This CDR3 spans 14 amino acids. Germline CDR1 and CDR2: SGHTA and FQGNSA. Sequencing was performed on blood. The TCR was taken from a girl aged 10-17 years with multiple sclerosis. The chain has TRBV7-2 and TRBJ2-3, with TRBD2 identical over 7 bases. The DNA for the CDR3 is TGTGCCAGCAGCTCACGGGACTACCGGGATACGCAGTATTTT. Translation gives CASSSRDYRDTQYF.